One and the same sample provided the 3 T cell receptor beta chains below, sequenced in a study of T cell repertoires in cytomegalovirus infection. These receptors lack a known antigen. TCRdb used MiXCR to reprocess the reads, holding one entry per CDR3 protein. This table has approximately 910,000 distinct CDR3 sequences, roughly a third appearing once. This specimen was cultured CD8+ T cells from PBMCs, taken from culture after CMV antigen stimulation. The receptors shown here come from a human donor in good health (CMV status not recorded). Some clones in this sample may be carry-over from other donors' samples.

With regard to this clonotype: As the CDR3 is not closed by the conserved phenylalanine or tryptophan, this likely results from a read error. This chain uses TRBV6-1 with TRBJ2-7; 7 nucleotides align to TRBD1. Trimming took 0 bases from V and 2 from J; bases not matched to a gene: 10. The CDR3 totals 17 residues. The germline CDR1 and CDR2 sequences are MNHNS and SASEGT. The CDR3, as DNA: TGTGCCAGCAGTGAAGCCGAACCCGGGACAGTGCCCTACGAGCAGTACATC. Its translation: CASSEAEPGTVPYEQYI.

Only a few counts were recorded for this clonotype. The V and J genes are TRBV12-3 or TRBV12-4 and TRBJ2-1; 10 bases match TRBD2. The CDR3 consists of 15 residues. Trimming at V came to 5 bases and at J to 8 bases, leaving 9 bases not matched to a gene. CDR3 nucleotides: TGTGCCAGCAGTCTCGAGCGGGGGGGCATGGATGAGCAGTTCTTC. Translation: CASSLERGGMDEQFF.

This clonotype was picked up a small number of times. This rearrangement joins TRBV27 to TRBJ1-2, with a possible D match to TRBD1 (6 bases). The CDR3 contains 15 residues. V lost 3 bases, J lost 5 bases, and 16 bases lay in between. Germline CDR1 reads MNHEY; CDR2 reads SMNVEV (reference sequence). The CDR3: CASSLGQSPRYGYTF. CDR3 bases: TGTGCCAGCAGTTTGGGACAAAGTCCTAGGTATGGCTACACCTTC.